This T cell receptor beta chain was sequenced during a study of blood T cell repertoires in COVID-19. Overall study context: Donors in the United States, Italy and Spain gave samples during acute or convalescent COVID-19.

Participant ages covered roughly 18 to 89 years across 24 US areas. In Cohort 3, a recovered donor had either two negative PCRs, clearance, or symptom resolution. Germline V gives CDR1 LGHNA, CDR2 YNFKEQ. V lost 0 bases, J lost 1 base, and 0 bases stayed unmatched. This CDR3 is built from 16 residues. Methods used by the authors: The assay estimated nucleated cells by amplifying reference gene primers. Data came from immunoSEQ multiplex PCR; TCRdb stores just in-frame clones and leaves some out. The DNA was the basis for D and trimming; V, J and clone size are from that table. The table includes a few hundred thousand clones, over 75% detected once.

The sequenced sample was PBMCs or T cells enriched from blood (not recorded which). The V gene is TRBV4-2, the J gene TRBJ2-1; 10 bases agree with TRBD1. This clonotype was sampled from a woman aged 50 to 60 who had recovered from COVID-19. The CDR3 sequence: CASSQEDRGSYNEQFF. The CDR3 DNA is TGTGCCAGCAGCCAAGAGGACAGGGGGTCCTACAATGAGCAGTTCTTC.